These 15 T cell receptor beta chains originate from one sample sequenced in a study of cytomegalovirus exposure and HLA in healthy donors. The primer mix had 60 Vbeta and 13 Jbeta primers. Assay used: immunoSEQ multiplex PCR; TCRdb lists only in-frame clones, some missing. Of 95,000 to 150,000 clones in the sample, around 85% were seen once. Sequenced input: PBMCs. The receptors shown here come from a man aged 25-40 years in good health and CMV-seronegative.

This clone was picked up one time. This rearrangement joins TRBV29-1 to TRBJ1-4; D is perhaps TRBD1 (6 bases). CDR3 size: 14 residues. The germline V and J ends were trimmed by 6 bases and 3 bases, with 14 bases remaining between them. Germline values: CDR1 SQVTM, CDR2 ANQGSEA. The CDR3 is CSVRTGTANEKLFF. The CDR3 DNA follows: TGCAGCGTCAGAACAGGGACGGCTAATGAAAAACTGTTTTTT.

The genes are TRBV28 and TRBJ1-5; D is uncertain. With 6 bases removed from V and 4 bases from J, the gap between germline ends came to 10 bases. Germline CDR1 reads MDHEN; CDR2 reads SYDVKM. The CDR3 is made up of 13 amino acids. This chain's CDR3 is CASSPNLNQPQHF. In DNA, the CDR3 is TGTGCCAGCAGCCCTAACCTAAATCAGCCCCAGCATTTT.

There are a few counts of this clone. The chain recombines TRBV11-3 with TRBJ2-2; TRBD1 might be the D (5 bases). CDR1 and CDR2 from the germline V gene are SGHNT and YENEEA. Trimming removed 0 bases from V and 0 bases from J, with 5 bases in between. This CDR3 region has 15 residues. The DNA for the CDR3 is TGTGCCAGCAGCTTAGACAGGGCGAACACCGGGGAGCTGTTTTTT. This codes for CASSLDRANTGELFF.

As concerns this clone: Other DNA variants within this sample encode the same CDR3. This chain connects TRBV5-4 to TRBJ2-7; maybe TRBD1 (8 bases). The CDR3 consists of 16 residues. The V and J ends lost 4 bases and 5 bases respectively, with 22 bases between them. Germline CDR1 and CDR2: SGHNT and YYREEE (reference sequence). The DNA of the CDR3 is TGTGCCAGCAGCAAATGGACAGGGAGGGCGAGCGACGAGCAGTACTTC. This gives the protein CASSKWTGRASDEQYF. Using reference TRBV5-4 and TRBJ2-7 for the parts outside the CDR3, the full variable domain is ETGVTQSPTHLIKTRGQQVTLRCSSQSGHNTVSWYQQALGQGPQFIFQYYREEENGRGNFPPRFSGLQFPNYSSELNVNALELDDSALYLCASSKWTGRASDEQYFGPGTRLTVT.

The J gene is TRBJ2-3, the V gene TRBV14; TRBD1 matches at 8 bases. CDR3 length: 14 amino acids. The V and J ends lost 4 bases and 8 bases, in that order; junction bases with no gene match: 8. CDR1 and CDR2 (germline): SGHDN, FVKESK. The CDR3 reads CASSPGTGAGTQYF. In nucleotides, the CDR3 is TGTGCCAGCAGCCCTGGGACAGGCGCGGGTACGCAGTATTTT.

The CDR3: CASSSGQGTTNEKLFF. The CDR3 nucleotides read TGTGCCAGCAGCTCTGGGCAGGGGACGACTAATGAAAAACTGTTTTTT. V and J are TRBV11-3 and TRBJ1-4; D may be TRBD1 (6 bases). This CDR3 is 16 amino acids long. Trimming shortened V by 4 bases and J by 2 bases, and 14 bases separated the two germline ends. The germline V gene has CDR1 SGHNT and CDR2 YENEEA.

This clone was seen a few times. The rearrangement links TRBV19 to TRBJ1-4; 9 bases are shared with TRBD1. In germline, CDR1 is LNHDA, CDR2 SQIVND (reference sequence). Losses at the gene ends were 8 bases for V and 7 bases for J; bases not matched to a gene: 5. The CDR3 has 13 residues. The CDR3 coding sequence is TGTGCCAGTCGGGACAGGGAATCTGAAAAACTGTTTTTT. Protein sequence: CASRDRESEKLFF. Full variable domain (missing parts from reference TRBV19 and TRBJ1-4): DGGITQSPKYLFRKEGQNVTLSCEQNLNHDAMYWYRQDPGQGLRLIYYSQIVNDFQKGDIAEGYSVSREKKESFPLTVTSAQKNPTAFYLCASRDRESEKLFFGSGTQLSVL.

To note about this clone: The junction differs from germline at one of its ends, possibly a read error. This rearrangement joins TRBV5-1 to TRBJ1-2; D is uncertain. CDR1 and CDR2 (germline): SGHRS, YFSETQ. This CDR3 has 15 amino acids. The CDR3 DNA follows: TGCGCCAGCAGCTCTCCCGGCGGAGTGTTCTATGGTTACACCTTC. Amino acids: CASSSPGGVFYGYTF.

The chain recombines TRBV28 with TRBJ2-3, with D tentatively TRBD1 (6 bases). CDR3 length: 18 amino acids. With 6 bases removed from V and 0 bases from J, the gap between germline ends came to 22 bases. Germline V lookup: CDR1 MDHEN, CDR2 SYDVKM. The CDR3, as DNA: TGTGCCAGCAGCCTCCCCCGTTTGGGGACAAGAAGCACAGATACGCAGTATTTT. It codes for CASSLPRLGTRSTDTQYF.

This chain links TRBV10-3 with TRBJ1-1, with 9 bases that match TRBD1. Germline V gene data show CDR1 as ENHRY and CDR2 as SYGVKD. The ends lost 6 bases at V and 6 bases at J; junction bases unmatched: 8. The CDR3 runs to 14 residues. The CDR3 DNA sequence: TGTGCCATCAGGACGGGACAGGGTAGTCCTGAAGCTTTCTTT. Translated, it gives CAIRTGQGSPEAFF.

Here the CDR3 reads CASSPREGFILPQHF. In DNA form, the CDR3 reads TGTGCCAGCAGTCCCCGGGAGGGCTTTATCCTGCCCCAGCATTTT. This rearrangement joins TRBV27 to TRBJ1-5; D not resolved. Deletions cut 5 bases from V and 9 bases from J, with 20 bases between. The CDR3 totals 15 residues. The germline V gene encodes CDR1 MNHEY and CDR2 SMNVEV (reference sequence).

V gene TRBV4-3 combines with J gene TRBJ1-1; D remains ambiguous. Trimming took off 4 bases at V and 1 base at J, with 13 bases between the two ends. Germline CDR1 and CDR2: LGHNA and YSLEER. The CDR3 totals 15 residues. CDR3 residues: CASSLRGGENTEAFF. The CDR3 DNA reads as TGCGCCAGCAGCCTAAGAGGCGGGGAGAACACTGAAGCTTTCTTT.

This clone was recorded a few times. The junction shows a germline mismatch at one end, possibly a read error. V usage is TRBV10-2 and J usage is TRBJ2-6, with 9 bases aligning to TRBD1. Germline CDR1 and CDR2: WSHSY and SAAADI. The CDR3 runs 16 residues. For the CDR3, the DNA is TGCGCCAGCAGTGAGACAGGGGGCTCTGGGGCCAACGGCCTGACTTTC. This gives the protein CASSETGGSGANGLTF.

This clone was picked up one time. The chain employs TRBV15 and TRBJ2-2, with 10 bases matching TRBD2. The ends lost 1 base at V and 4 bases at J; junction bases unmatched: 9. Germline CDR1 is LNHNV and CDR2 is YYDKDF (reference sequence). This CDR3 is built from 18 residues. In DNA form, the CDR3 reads TGTGCCACCAGCAGAGTCTCAATACTAGCGGGGACCACCGGGGAGCTGTTTTTT. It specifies CATSRVSILAGTTGELFF.

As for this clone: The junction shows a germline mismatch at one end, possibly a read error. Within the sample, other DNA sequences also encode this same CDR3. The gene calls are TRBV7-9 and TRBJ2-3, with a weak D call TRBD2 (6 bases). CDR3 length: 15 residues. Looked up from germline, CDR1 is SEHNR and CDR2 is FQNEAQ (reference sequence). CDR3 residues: CASSQETGSTDTQYF. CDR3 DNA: TGTGCCAGCAGCCAAGAGACCGGGAGCACAGATACGCAGTATTTC.